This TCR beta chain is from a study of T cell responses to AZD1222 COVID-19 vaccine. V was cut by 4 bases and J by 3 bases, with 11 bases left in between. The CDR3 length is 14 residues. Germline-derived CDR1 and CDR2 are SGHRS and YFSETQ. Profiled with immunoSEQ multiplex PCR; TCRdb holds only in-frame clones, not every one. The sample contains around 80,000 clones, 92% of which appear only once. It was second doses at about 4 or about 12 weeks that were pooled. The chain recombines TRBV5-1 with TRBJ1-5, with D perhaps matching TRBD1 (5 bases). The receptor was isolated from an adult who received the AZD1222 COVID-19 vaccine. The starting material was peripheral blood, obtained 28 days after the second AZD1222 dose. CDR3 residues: CASSQGDFNQPQHF. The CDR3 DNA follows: TGCGCCAGCAGCCAAGGGGACTTCAATCAGCCCCAGCATTTT. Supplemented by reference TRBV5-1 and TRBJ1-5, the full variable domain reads KAGVTQTPRYLIKTRGQQVTLSCSPISGHRSVSWYQQTPGQGLQFLFEYFSETQRNKGNFPGRFSGRQFSNSRSEMNVSTLELGDSALYLCASSQGDFNQPQHFGDGTRLSIL.